This TCR beta chain appears in the sequencing data of a study of graft-versus-host responses after intestinal transplantation. Study outcomes and limitations: Investigators detected GvH clones in recipient marrow, with some emerging earlier in ileum or blood.

Germline values: CDR1 SGHAT, CDR2 FQNNGV. V was shortened by 5 bases and J by 2 bases, with 12 bases between the two germline ends. This CDR3 has 14 residues. TCRdb's table, derived via immunoSEQ multiplex PCR, lists solely in-frame clones and lacks some. This table holds fewer than 110,000 clones, over 85% found once. Notes on this clone: The target antigen is unknown.

The source was unstimulated CD8+ T cells sorted from spleen or lymph node cells, collected before intestinal transplant. This sequence was found in a human donor who received an intestinal transplant. The rearrangement uses TRBV11-2 and TRBJ1-2; no firm D call. As DNA, the CDR3 is TGTGCCAGCAGCACGGGTCAACAGAACTATGGCTACACCTTC. It codes for CASSTGQQNYGYTF.